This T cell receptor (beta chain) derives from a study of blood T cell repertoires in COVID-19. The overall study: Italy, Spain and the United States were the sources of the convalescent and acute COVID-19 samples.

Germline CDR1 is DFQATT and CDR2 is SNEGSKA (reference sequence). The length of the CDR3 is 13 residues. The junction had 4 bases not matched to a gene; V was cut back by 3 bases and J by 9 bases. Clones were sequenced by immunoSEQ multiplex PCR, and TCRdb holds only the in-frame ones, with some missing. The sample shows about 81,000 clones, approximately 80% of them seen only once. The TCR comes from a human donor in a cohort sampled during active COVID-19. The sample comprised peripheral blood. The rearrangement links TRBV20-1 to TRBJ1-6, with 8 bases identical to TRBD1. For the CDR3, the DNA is TGCAGTGCTAGTGGGACAGGTGTTTCACCCCTCCACTTT. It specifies CSASGTGVSPLHF.